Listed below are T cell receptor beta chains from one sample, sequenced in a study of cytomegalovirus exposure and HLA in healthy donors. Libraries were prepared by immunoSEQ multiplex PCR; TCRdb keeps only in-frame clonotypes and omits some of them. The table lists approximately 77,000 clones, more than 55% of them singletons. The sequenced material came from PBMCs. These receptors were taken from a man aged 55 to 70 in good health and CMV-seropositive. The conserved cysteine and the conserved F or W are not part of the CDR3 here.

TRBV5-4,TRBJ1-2,ASSWTGKNGYT
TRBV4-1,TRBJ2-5,ASSQGGSGFTETQY
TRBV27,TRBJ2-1,ASSLLAGEIYNEQF
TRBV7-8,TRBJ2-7,ASSLGSGSSTREQY
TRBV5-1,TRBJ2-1,ASRYFGDEQF
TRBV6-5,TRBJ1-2,ASSYASWGLGGYT
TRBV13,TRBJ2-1,ASSLGSASGRAVSGNEQF
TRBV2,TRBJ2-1,ASSEESGTSGNNEQF
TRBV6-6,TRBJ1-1,ASSSTGGTEAF
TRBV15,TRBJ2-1,ATSPGLVFSSSYNEQF
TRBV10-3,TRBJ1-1,AISENTGTAEAF
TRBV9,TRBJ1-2,ASSFSTGTGLVNYGYT
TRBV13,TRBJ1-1,ASSLGLRGGGTEAF
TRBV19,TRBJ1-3,ASSIDTRQGRNTIY
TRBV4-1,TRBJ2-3,ASSQDRASRDTQY
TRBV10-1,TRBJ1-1,ASSESGLSQAF
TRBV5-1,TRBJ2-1,ASSLGGSVSYNEQF
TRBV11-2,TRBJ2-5,ASSPQGQETQY
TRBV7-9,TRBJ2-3,ASSPRPGEDTQY
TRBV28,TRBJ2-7,ASSSGQGVSYEQY
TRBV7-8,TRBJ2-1,ASSFWTSAHNEQF
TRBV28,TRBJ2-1,ASSWSGNEQF
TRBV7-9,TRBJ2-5,ASSPGVPETQY
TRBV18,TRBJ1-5,ASSRGTNNNEPQH
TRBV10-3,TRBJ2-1,AIKMDSSSYNEQF
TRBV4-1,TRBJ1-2,ASSPGQGRTRLLNYGYT
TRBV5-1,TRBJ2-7,ASSLGGTGGNEQY
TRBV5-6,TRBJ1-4,ASSLTGVSMDEKLF
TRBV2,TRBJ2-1,ASTSGRRGEQF
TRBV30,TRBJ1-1,AWSVWGAGGTEAF
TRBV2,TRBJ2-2,ASRVLPTGELF
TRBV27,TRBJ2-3,ASSQPRLTGADTQY
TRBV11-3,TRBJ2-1,ASSSRTGEGEQF
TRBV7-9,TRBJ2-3,ASSSYTDTQY
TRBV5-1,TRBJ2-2,ASSSNPTGRATGELF
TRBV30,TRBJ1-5,AWSKGGTGQPQH